This TCR beta chain was documented in a study of shared clonotypes between healthy human individuals. Study details: Each donor's CD8 memory used one plate, CD8 naive two, each CD4 subset three.

Repertoires were generated with immunoSEQ multiplex PCR, while TCRdb's copy carries only in-frame clones and drops some. The table shows about 1.1 million clones, with 75% to 80% occurring only once. Points from the study as a whole: Generally, estimated richness proved larger in naive subsets than it did in memory subsets. In several donors, approximately 5% of naive CD4 clonotypes appeared in common.

V lost 5 bases, J lost 6 bases, and 8 bases lay in between. The CDR3 consists of 12 residues. Germline values: CDR1 MDHEN, CDR2 SYDVKM. As concerns this clone: Its antigen is as yet unknown. This sample also contains other DNA sequences that code for the same CDR3.

The sample taken for sequencing was memory CD4+ T cells from PBMCs. Subset of the sample: CD45RA-negative fraction. The chain combines TRBV28 with TRBJ1-5; D might be TRBD1 (5 bases). This sequence originates from a man between 18 and 35 years old in good health. Some clones in this sample may be carry-over from other donors' samples. The CDR3 loop is CASSQGGQPQHF. The DNA of the CDR3 is TGTGCCAGCAGTCAGGGTGGTCAGCCCCAGCATTTT.